This T cell receptor (beta chain) was obtained from a study of blood T cell repertoires in COVID-19. Background on the study: Samples taken during acute and convalescent COVID-19 were collected in the United States, Italy and Spain. Nucleic acid was either cDNA or gDNA, and it came from T cells, B-cell-depleted T cells, or PBMCs.

Authors' data handling: Amplification with reference gene primers provided the estimates of nucleated cell counts. The repertoire was sequenced with immunoSEQ multiplex PCR; TCRdb's copy has only in-frame clones and lacks some. V and J calls and clone size are as listed in that table; D and trimming were resolved from the DNA. The sample records about 100,000 clones, around four fifths being singletons. The CDR3 runs to 14 residues. Trimming left V 5 bases short and J 2 bases short, with 11 bases between. CDR1 is MNHEY, CDR2 SVGAGI, per germline. This clonotype originated in a woman in her 70s with acute or convalescent COVID-19. V is TRBV6-5 and J is TRBJ2-3; tentative D call: TRBD1 (6 bases). Sequenced: peripheral blood. CDR3 bases: TGTGCCAGCAGTCCCGGACAGTACACAGATACGCAGTATTTT. Amino acid sequence: CASSPGQYTDTQYF.